These 10 T cell receptor beta chains were sequenced from one sample in a study of shared clonotypes between healthy human individuals. Data came from immunoSEQ multiplex PCR; TCRdb stores just in-frame clones and leaves some out. The table lists over 950,000 clones, roughly 80% of them singletons, with over 0.8% in the top ten. The sequenced sample consisted of memory CD4+ T cells from PBMCs. Subset: CD45RA-negative fraction. The receptors come from a man between 18 and 35 years old in good health. Some clones in this sample may be carry-over from other donors' samples.

The chain uses TRBV30 and TRBJ1-1; D not resolved. CDR1 is GTSNPN and CDR2 is SVGIG in the germline V gene (reference sequence). The V end was cut by 3 bases, the J end by 3 bases, with 2 bases between. The CDR3 loop spans 10 amino acids. As DNA, the CDR3 is TGTGCCTGGAGGGACACTGAAGCTTTCTTT. It yields the protein CAWRDTEAFF.

This clone has more than one count but fewer than ten. The rearrangement uses TRBV27 and TRBJ1-1, with D perhaps TRBD1 (5 bases). Germline CDR1 MNHEY, CDR2 SMNVEV (reference sequence). The CDR3 spans 17 residues. V was clipped by 0 bases and J by 4 bases, with 18 bases between them. The CDR3 protein is CASSLSPPRGGSTEAFF. The CDR3 bases are TGTGCCAGCAGTTTATCTCCACCGCGTGGGGGGAGCACTGAAGCTTTCTTT.

V is TRBV18 and J is TRBJ1-5, with 9 bases that match TRBD1. J was trimmed by 3 bases and V by 1 base; bases with no gene match: 1. The CDR3 length is 15 residues. CDR1 and CDR2 (germline): KGHSH, LQKENI. This CDR3 reads CASSPRTGDNQPQHF. In nucleotides, the CDR3 is TGTGCCAGCTCACCACGGACAGGGGACAATCAGCCCCAGCATTTT.

The CDR3 DNA reads as TGTGCCAGTAGTATACCTTCCGGGACTTTTTACCGTAGCGACACCGGGGAGCTGTTTTTT. This codes for CASSIPSGTFYRSDTGELFF. This rearrangement joins TRBV19 to TRBJ2-2; D possibly corresponds to TRBD2 (6 bases). With 2 bases removed from V and 3 bases from J, the gap between germline ends came to 25 bases. Germline CDR1 LNHDA, CDR2 SQIVND (reference sequence). The CDR3 totals 20 residues.

The V and J genes are TRBV6-5 and TRBJ2-2; no definite D call. Germline-derived CDR1 and CDR2 are MNHEY and SVGAGI. V gave up 5 bases and J gave up 6 bases, with 7 bases separating them. CDR3 length: 12 residues. The CDR3 here is CASSQSSGELFF. CDR3 nucleotide sequence: TGTGCCAGCAGTCAGTCGTCCGGGGAGCTGTTTTTT.

J is TRBJ1-4 and V is TRBV6-1; tentative D call: TRBD1 (6 bases). Germline V gene sequence: CDR1 MNHNS, CDR2 SASEGT. Trimming left V 3 bases short and J 1 base short, with 12 bases between. CDR3 length: 16 amino acids. CDR3 nucleotide sequence: TGTGCCAGCAGTGACATACAGGGTGGAACTAATGAAAAACTGTTTTTT. Translated: CASSDIQGGTNEKLFF.

The chain combines TRBV4-3 with TRBJ1-5; D unclear. The V end was cut by 2 bases, the J end by 6 bases, with 26 bases between. The CDR3 loop spans 19 amino acids. The germline gives CDR1 LGHNA, CDR2 YSLEER. The CDR3 DNA reads TGCGCCAGCAGCCAATTCCTCACCTCAATTGACTCGGGAAGTCAGCCCCAGCATTTT. Its translation: CASSQFLTSIDSGSQPQHF.

There are a few counts of this clone. The chain uses TRBV5-8 and TRBJ2-5; D may be TRBD1 (7 bases). The CDR3 has 15 residues. CDR1 is SGHTS and CDR2 is YDEGEE in the germline V gene. Trimming removed 7 bases at V and 2 bases at J, with 18 bases between. DNA of the CDR3: TGTGCCAGCTCAGAGGGGGCCGCGGGGCAAGAGACCCAGTACTTC. Translating it yields CASSEGAAGQETQYF.

On this clone itself: This likely stems from a read error, as it lies one base from a far larger clone. V usage is TRBV2 and J usage is TRBJ2-3, with a tentative D call TRBD2 (6 bases). Trimming left V 7 bases short and J 1 base short, with 12 bases between. Germline V gene sequence: CDR1 SNHLY, CDR2 FYNNEI. There are 14 residues in the CDR3. CDR3 amino acids: CASNQRARTDTQYF. The CDR3, as DNA: TGTGCCAGCAATCAGCGGGCCCGCACAGATACGCAGTATTTT.

The chain joins TRBV27 to TRBJ2-7; 7 nucleotides match TRBD2. Germline CDR1 MNHEY, CDR2 SMNVEV (reference sequence). V shed 2 bases and J 6 bases; nucleotides not matched to a gene: 1. This CDR3 comprises 12 residues. CDR3: CASSLAGVEQYF. The CDR3 region has the DNA TGTGCCAGCAGTTTAGCGGGAGTCGAGCAGTACTTC.